This TCR beta chain was sequenced during a study of healthy donors' naive CD4 and CD8 T cells. Study as a whole: A new alpha primer set targeted every functional IMGT alpha variant.

Germline loops: CDR1 LNHNV, CDR2 YYDKDF (reference sequence). Trimming removed 1 base from V and 8 bases from J; junction bases left unmatched: 12. This CDR3 comprises 17 residues. Starting from 500 ng of total RNA, TCR libraries were made with linear amplification. TCRdb analysed the reads with MiXCR anew, one entry per CDR3 protein. The table shows 200,000 or so distinct CDR3 sequences, with 65% to 80% occurring only once. The rearrangement links TRBV15 to TRBJ2-1, with TRBD2 matching over 9 bases. The source is a pool of human donors in good health; the sample pools cells from several healthy donors. Sequenced sample: naive CD4+ and CD8+ T cells sorted from blood, pooled from several donors. The CDR3 protein is CATSRGIGGRAGDEQFF. The CDR3 nucleotides read TGTGCCACCAGCAGAGGGATTGGCGGGAGGGCCGGGGATGAGCAGTTCTTC. The full variable domain, its missing parts supplied by reference TRBV15 and TRBJ2-1, is DAMVIQNPRYQVTQFGKPVTLSCSQTLNHNVMYWYQQKSSQAPKLLFHYYDKDFNNEADTPDNFQSRRPNTSFCFLDIRSPGLGDTAMYLCATSRGIGGRAGDEQFFGPGTRLTVL.